Sequencing of this T cell receptor beta chain was carried out in a study of blood T cell repertoires in COVID-19. About the study: Researchers got acute and convalescent COVID-19 samples from the United States, Italy and Spain. From T cells, B-cell-depleted T cells, or PBMCs came the material, which was cDNA or gDNA.

Methods used by the authors: How many nucleated cells were present was estimated from reference gene primer amplification. Profiled with immunoSEQ multiplex PCR; TCRdb holds only in-frame clones, not every one. That table gives V, J and clone size, and the DNA gave D and trimming. The sample has about 100,000 clones, roughly 84% seen once. V dropped 3 bases and J dropped 5 bases, with 10 bases sitting between them. CDR3 length: 13 amino acids. Germline loops: CDR1 KGHSH, CDR2 LQKENI. The clonotype comes from a man younger than 40 in a cohort sampled during active COVID-19. Sequenced input: peripheral blood. This chain uses TRBV18 with TRBJ2-5, with a possible D match to TRBD2 (6 bases). CDR3 DNA sequence: TGTGCCAGCTCACCTGGAGGGTTTGAGACCCAGTACTTC. Its protein is CASSPGGFETQYF.